These 30 T cell receptor beta chains originate from one sample sequenced in a study of blood T cell repertoires in COVID-19. Sequencing was performed with immunoSEQ multiplex PCR; in TCRdb, only in-frame clones are kept and a portion is missing. This sample yields some 180,000 clones, of which around 85% are seen a single time; roughly 8.2% belongs to the top ten. The sample taken for sequencing was peripheral blood. These receptors came from a woman aged 55-69 years with acute or convalescent COVID-19.

This rearrangement joins TRBV4-2 to TRBJ1-3, with D possibly matching TRBD1 (5 bases). CDR1 and CDR2 (germline): LGHNA, YNFKEQ. V lost 4 bases to trimming and J lost 8 bases, with 15 bases between them. CDR3 length equals 14 residues. CDR3: CASSPELIGDTIYF. CDR3 sequence (DNA): TGTGCCAGCAGCCCTGAATTGATAGGGGACACCATATATTTT.

The genes are TRBV7-2 and TRBJ1-5, with TRBD1 matching 9 bases. Germline lookup yields CDR1 SGHTA and CDR2 FQGNSA. The CDR3 spans 15 residues. V shed 3 bases and J 4 bases; nucleotides not matched to a gene: 4. The CDR3 nucleotides read TGTGCCAGCAGCTTCGGGACAGGGTGGAATCAGCCCCAGCATTTT. Amino acid sequence: CASSFGTGWNQPQHF.

The V gene is TRBV5-5, the J gene TRBJ1-3, with D perhaps matching TRBD1 (6 bases). This CDR3 is built from 17 residues. Between the trimmed V and J ends, which lost 0 bases and 0 bases, there was a span of 13 bases. From germline, CDR1 is SGHKS and CDR2 YYEKEE (reference sequence). The CDR3 DNA follows: TGTGCCAGCAGCTTGGGGACAGTACACGTCTCTGGAAACACCATATATTTT. Amino acids: CASSLGTVHVSGNTIYF.

Only a few counts were recorded for this clone. The genes are TRBV10-1 and TRBJ1-5; no reliable D call. V dropped 5 bases and J dropped 7 bases, with 15 bases sitting between them. Germline CDR1 WNHNN, CDR2 SYGVQD (reference sequence). The CDR3 is 14 amino acids. CDR3 DNA sequence: TGCGCCAGCAGTCGACTGGTTTGTAGACAGCCCCAGCATTTT. Its translation: CASSRLVCRQPQHF.

The V call is TRBV4-1, the J call TRBJ2-1; D gene uncertain. CDR1 is MGHRA and CDR2 is YSYEKL in the germline V gene. The V and J ends lost 1 base and 9 bases respectively, with 16 bases between them. The CDR3 sequence is 15 residues long. As DNA, the CDR3 is TGCGCCAGCAGCCAAGCAGTAGCCAAAGGCGGTGAGCAGTTCTTC. Its protein product is CASSQAVAKGGEQFF.

This clone was seen only once. The rearrangement links TRBV6-5 to TRBJ2-7; weak D call: TRBD1 (5 bases). The CDR3 has 15 residues. Germline V gene sequence: CDR1 MNHEY, CDR2 SVGAGI. Between the trimmed V and J ends, which lost 6 bases and 2 bases, there was a span of 17 bases. CDR3 bases: TGTGCCAGCAGGGATCCAGGGAAGGTTCCCTACGAGCAGTACTTC. It specifies CASRDPGKVPYEQYF.

The rearrangement uses TRBV6-5 and TRBJ1-4; 8 bases are a match to TRBD1. Germline CDR1 is MNHEY and CDR2 is SVGAGI. Trimming took 11 bases from V and 4 from J; bases not matched to a gene: 12. The CDR3 loop spans 15 amino acids. The CDR3 DNA is TGTGCCGGAGGGGGACGGACAGGGAATAATGAAAAACTGTTTTTT. Its translation is CAGGGRTGNNEKLFF.

CDR3 in amino acids: CASSQSNEKLFF. In DNA form, the CDR3 reads TGTGCCAGCTCACAGAGTAATGAAAAACTGTTTTTT. The chain combines TRBV18 with TRBJ1-4; D call uncertain. Trimming stripped 4 bases from V and 4 bases from J, with 4 bases between. This CDR3 spans 12 amino acids. Germline V gene data show CDR1 as KGHSH and CDR2 as LQKENI.

This clone turned up a few times. The V gene is TRBV29-1, the J gene TRBJ2-7; a weak D match, TRBD2 (6 bases). CDR1 is SQVTM and CDR2 is ANQGSEA in the germline V gene. Trimming cost V 7 bases and J 2 bases, with 18 bases left between them. The CDR3 has 14 residues. The CDR3 region is CSATKGSGAYEQYF. The DNA of the CDR3 is TGCAGCGCCACAAAAGGTAGCGGAGCCTACGAGCAGTACTTC.

The J gene is TRBJ2-3, the V gene TRBV4-2; TRBD2 agrees at 8 bases. V trimming: 0 bases; J trimming: 1 base; junction bases outside the gene matches: 9. The CDR3 loop spans 18 amino acids. Per germline, CDR1 LGHNA and CDR2 YNFKEQ. For the CDR3, the DNA is TGTGCCAGCAGCCAAGAACGAAGGCGGGGACTAGGCACAGATACGCAGTATTTT. This encodes CASSQERRRGLGTDTQYF.

The V call is TRBV6-1, the J call TRBJ2-5; the D is unclear. Germline V lookup: CDR1 MNHNS, CDR2 SASEGT. This CDR3 region has 14 residues. The V and J ends lost 2 bases and 5 bases respectively, with 12 bases between them. The DNA for the CDR3 is TGTGCCAGCAGTGAACTCGCTAGATCCGAGACCCAGTACTTC. It specifies CASSELARSETQYF.

V is TRBV12-3 or TRBV12-4 and J is TRBJ1-5; no clear D. The CDR3 runs 13 residues. V lost 6 bases to trimming and J lost 5 bases, with 11 bases between them. The CDR3 protein is CASSGEYDQPQHF. In DNA form, the CDR3 reads TGTGCCAGCAGCGGTGAGTATGATCAGCCCCAGCATTTT.

This rearrangement joins TRBV19 to TRBJ1-4; D gene ambiguous. The CDR3 is 14 residues long. The germline V and J ends were trimmed by 4 bases and 2 bases, with 8 bases remaining between them. Germline V lookup: CDR1 LNHDA, CDR2 SQIVND (reference sequence). CDR3 protein: CASSTRRTNEKLFF. The CDR3 coding sequence is TGTGCCAGTAGTACTAGACGGACTAATGAAAAACTGTTTTTT.

This CDR3 reads CASGDRGAYGYTF. The CDR3 DNA reads as TGTGCCAGCGGGGACAGGGGTGCCTATGGCTACACCTTC. The chain combines TRBV5-4 with TRBJ1-2; 10 nucleotides line up with TRBD1. Germline loops: CDR1 SGHNT, CDR2 YYREEE (reference sequence). The ends lost 7 bases at V and 4 bases at J; junction bases unmatched: 4. The CDR3 runs to 13 residues.

V is TRBV28 and J is TRBJ1-6, with 9 positions matching TRBD1. J was trimmed by 10 bases and V by 6 bases; bases with no gene match: 7. The CDR3 spans 14 residues. Germline CDR1 and CDR2: MDHEN and SYDVKM. The CDR3 bases are TGTGCCAGCAGGCCGGGACAGGGCGGGTCACCCCTCCACTTT. Amino acid sequence: CASRPGQGGSPLHF.

This clone appeared a single time. V and J are TRBV20-1 and TRBJ2-3; a possible D gene is TRBD2 (6 bases). The CDR3 length is 11 residues. Trimming removed 4 bases from V and 14 bases from J, with 16 bases in between. The germline V gene encodes CDR1 DFQATT and CDR2 SNEGSKA (reference sequence). The CDR3 DNA reads as TGCAGTGCTAATACTGGGGGTAGCGGGTATTTT. Protein: CSANTGGSGYF.

CDR3 region: CASSLSVASSYNEQFF. CDR3 nucleotides: TGTGCCAGCAGTTTATCCGTCGCTAGCTCCTACAATGAGCAGTTCTTC. The rearrangement uses TRBV27 and TRBJ2-1, with D unclear. The V end lost 0 bases, the J end lost 0 bases, and 9 bases lay between the germline ends. The CDR3 runs to 16 residues. The germline gives CDR1 MNHEY, CDR2 SMNVEV (reference sequence).

The V call is TRBV6-5, the J call TRBJ1-2; 8 bases match TRBD1. Losses at the gene ends were 0 bases for V and 8 bases for J; bases not matched to a gene: 2. Germline-derived CDR1 and CDR2 are MNHEY and SVGAGI. The CDR3 sequence is 13 residues long. The chain's CDR3 is CASSYSGQEGYTF. Written as DNA, the CDR3 is TGTGCCAGCAGTTACTCGGGACAGGAGGGCTACACCTTC.

In DNA, the CDR3 is TGTGCCTGGGGGGACACAGGGACGGTTTCACCCCTCCACTTT. Protein sequence: CAWGDTGTVSPLHF. V and J are TRBV30 and TRBJ1-6; D may be TRBD1 (6 bases). The V and J ends lost 5 bases and 9 bases respectively, with 17 bases between them. Germline V gene data show CDR1 as GTSNPN and CDR2 as SVGIG (reference sequence). The CDR3 is made up of 14 amino acids.

The CDR3 reads CASSWGGGTDTQYF. Here the CDR3 DNA reads TGTGCCAGCAGCTGGGGGGGCGGCACAGATACGCAGTATTTT. The rearrangement links TRBV5-4 to TRBJ2-3, with D maybe TRBD2 (7 bases). The CDR3 spans 14 residues. The V gene's germline CDR1 is SGHNT and CDR2 YYREEE (reference sequence). V gave up 3 bases and J gave up 1 base, with 9 bases separating them.

The V gene is TRBV7-9, the J gene TRBJ1-2, with D possibly matching TRBD1 (5 bases). CDR1 is SEHNR, CDR2 FQNEAQ, per germline (reference sequence). The CDR3 covers 14 residues. The V and J ends lost 6 bases and 8 bases respectively, with 19 bases between them. The CDR3 is CASSQQDPALGYTF. The DNA of the CDR3 is TGTGCCAGCAGTCAACAGGATCCGGCTCTAGGCTACACCTTC. Filled out from reference TRBV7-9 and TRBJ1-2, the complete variable domain reads DTGVSQNPRHKITKRGQNVTFRCDPISEHNRLYWYRQTLGQGPEFLTYFQNEAQLEKSRLLSDRFSAERPKGSFSTLEIQRTEQGDSAMYLCASSQQDPALGYTFGSGTRLTVV.

Notes on this clone: Other DNA sequences in this specimen translate into the identical CDR3. The chain recombines TRBV18 with TRBJ1-6; D unclear. The germline gives CDR1 KGHSH, CDR2 LQKENI. V was trimmed by 3 bases and J by 10 bases, leaving 10 bases between them. The CDR3 contains 13 residues. The CDR3 region is CASSPARESPLHF. The CDR3 DNA sequence: TGTGCCAGCTCACCGGCGAGGGAATCACCCCTCCACTTT.

This clone is a singleton in its sample. The chain employs TRBV10-1 and TRBJ2-2; 9 nucleotides line up with TRBD2. Per the germline V gene, CDR1 is WNHNN and CDR2 is SYGVQD (reference sequence). This CDR3 is built from 18 residues. The trim removed 8 bases at V and 2 bases at J, leaving 15 bases unmatched. DNA for the CDR3: TGCGCCAGCGGGGGAAGGGTAGCGGGAGAGACTAACACCGGGGAGCTGTTTTTT. Its protein is CASGGRVAGETNTGELFF.

The chain employs TRBV29-1 and TRBJ2-5, with 11 bases fitting TRBD1. CDR3 length: 11 residues. Germline CDR1 and CDR2: SQVTM and ANQGSEA. As DNA, the CDR3 is TGCAGGGCCGGGACAGGGGGGACCCAGTACTTC. Its translation: CRAGTGGTQYF.

As for this clone: Other DNA sequences from this sample encode an identical CDR3 as well. V gene TRBV6-5 combines with J gene TRBJ2-7; 7 bases align to TRBD2. The junction had 3 bases not matched to a gene; V was cut back by 4 bases and J by 6 bases. Germline CDR1 is MNHEY and CDR2 is SVGAGI. This CDR3 region has 12 residues. Here the CDR3 reads CASSSPGGEQYV. Here the CDR3 DNA reads TGTGCCAGCAGTTCTCCGGGGGGCGAGCAGTACGTC.

This rearrangement joins TRBV11-3 to TRBJ2-5, with D uncertain. V was clipped by 5 bases and J by 5 bases, with 12 bases between them. Germline CDR1 and CDR2: SGHNT and YENEEA. The CDR3 has 13 amino acids. The CDR3 protein is CASSADTWETQYF. The DNA of the CDR3 is TGTGCCAGCAGCGCGGATACTTGGGAGACCCAGTACTTC. The full variable domain, completed using reference TRBV11-3 and TRBJ2-5, is EAGVVQSPRYKIIEKKQPVAFWCNPISGHNTLYWYLQNLGQGPELLIRYENEEAVDDSQLPKDRFSAERLKGVDSTLKIQPAELGDSAVYLCASSADTWETQYFGPGTRLLVL.

DNA for the CDR3: TGCGCCAGCAGCTTGGACAACCCGGGAAACACCATATATTTT. It specifies CASSLDNPGNTIYF. V and J are TRBV5-1 and TRBJ1-3, with no clear D. Trimming shortened V by 0 bases and J by 4 bases, and 8 bases separated the two germline ends. This CDR3 region has 14 residues. Looked up from germline, CDR1 is SGHRS and CDR2 is YFSETQ.

The chain has TRBV11-3 and TRBJ2-2, with 7 nucleotides matching TRBD1. The junction had 10 bases not matched to a gene; V was cut back by 8 bases and J by 10 bases. CDR1 and CDR2 (germline): SGHNT, YENEEA. The CDR3 length is 13 residues. CDR3 coding DNA: TGTGCCAGCGGCGTAGGGGGCTTTGAGGAGCTGTTTTTT. The encoded protein is CASGVGGFEELFF.

The chain joins TRBV11-3 to TRBJ2-1; TRBD1 is a possible D gene (6 bases). V was shortened by 5 bases and J by 5 bases, with 28 bases between the two germline ends. The CDR3 loop spans 19 amino acids. The germline V gene encodes CDR1 SGHNT and CDR2 YENEEA. CDR3 residues: CASSRPSGLRLRDNNEQFF. Here the CDR3 DNA reads TGTGCCAGCAGCCGCCCGTCGGGGTTACGACTCCGGGACAACAATGAGCAGTTCTTC.

The chain carries TRBV6-5 and TRBJ2-5; 7 nucleotides line up with TRBD2. CDR3 size: 14 residues. The germline V gene has CDR1 MNHEY and CDR2 SVGAGI. V shed 3 bases, J shed 3 bases, and the junction held 4 bases outside the gene matches. CDR3 residues: CASSYTSVKETQYF. The CDR3 coding sequence is TGTGCCAGCAGTTATACTAGCGTGAAAGAGACCCAGTACTTC.